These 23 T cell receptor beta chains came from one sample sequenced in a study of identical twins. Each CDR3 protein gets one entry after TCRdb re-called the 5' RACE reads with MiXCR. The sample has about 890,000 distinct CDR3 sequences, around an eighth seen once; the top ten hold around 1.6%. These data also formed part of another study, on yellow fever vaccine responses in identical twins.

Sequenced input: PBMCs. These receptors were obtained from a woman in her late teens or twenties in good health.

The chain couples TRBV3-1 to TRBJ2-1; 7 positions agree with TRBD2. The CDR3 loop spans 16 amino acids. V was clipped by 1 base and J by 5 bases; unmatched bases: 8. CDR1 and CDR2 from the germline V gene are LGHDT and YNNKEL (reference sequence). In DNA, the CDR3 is TGTGCCAGCAGCCAAGTTTGGGCTAGCGGAAACAATGAGCAGTTCTTC. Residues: CASSQVWASGNNEQFF.

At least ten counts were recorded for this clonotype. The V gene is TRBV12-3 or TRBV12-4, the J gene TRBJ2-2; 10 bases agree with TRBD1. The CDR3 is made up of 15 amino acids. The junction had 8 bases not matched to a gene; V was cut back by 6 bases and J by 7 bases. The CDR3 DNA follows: TGTGCCAGCAGCCCGCCCAGGACAGGGGGCGGGGAGCTGTTTTTT. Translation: CASSPPRTGGGELFF.

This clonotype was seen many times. In DNA form, the CDR3 reads TGCGCCAGCAGCCCCGTGGGGGGAGGGGTCACCGGGGAGCTGTTTTTT. Its protein is CASSPVGGGVTGELFF. This chain joins TRBV4-1 and TRBJ2-2; 7 bases match TRBD2. V lost 4 bases to trimming and J lost 4 bases; unmatched junction nucleotides: 9. This CDR3 spans 16 amino acids. Germline V gene data show CDR1 as MGHRA and CDR2 as YSYEKL.

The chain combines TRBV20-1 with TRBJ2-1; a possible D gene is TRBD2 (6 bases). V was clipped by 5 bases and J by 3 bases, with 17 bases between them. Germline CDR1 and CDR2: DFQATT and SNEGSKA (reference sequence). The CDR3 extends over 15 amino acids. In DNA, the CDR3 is TGCAGTGCTTGTCGGCCCGGGGGACTCTACAATGAGCAGTTCTTC. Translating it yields CSACRPGGLYNEQFF.

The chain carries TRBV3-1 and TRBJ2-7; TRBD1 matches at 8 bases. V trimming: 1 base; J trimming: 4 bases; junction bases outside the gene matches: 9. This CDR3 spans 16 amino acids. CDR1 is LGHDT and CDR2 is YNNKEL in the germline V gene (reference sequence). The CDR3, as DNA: TGTGCCAGCAGCCAAGTTGCAGGACAGGGAAAGTACGAGCAGTACTTC. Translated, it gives CASSQVAGQGKYEQYF.

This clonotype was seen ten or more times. This chain's CDR3 is CASSPDNYNSPLHF. The CDR3 nucleotides are TGTGCCAGCAGTCCCGACAACTATAATTCACCCCTCCACTTT. This chain links TRBV12-3 or TRBV12-4 with TRBJ1-6; D is undetermined. This CDR3 has 14 amino acids. The V end was cut by 5 bases, the J end by 3 bases, with 8 bases between.

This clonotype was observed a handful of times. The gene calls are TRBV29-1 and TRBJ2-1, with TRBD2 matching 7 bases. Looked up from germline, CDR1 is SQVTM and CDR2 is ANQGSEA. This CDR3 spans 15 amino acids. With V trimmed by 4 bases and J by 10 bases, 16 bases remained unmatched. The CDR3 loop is CSVVPGLHTEEEQFF. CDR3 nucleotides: TGCAGCGTTGTACCGGGACTACACACGGAGGAAGAGCAGTTCTTC.

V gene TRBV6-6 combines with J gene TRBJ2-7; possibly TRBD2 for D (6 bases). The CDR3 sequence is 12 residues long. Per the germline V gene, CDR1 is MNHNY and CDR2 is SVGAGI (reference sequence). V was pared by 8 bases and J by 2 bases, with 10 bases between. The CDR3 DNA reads TGTGCCAGCGGGGGGAGTCCCTACGAGCAGTACGTC. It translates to CASGGSPYEQYV.

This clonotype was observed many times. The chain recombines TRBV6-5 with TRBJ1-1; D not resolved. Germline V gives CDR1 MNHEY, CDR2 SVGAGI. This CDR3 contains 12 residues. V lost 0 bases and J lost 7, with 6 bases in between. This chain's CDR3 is CASSYSWSEAFF. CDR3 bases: TGTGCCAGCAGTTACTCCTGGAGTGAAGCTTTCTTT.

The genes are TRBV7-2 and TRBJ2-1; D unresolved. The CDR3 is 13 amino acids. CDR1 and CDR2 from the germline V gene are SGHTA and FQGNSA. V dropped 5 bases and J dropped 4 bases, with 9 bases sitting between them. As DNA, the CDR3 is TGTGCCAGCAGCCGACGAATATACAATGAGCAGTTCTTC. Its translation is CASSRRIYNEQFF.

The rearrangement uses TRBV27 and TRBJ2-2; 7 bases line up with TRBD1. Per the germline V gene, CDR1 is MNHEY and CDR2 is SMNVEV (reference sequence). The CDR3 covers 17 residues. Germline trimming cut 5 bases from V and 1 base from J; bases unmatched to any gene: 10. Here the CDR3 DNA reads TGTGCCAGCAGTCCCCGCGACAGGGCGTTGAACACCGGGGAGCTGTTTTTT. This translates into CASSPRDRALNTGELFF.

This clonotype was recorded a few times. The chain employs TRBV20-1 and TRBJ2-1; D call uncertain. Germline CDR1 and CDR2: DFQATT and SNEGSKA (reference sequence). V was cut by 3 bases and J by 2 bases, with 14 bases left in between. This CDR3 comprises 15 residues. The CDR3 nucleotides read TGCAGTGCTAGCGGTCAGAAGGGCCCCTACAATGAGCAGTTCTTC. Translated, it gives CSASGQKGPYNEQFF.

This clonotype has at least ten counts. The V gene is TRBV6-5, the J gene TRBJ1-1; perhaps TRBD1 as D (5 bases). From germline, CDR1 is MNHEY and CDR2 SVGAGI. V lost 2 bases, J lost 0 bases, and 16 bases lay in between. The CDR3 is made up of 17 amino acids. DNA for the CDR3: TGTGCCAGCAGTTACAGCGGGGGGGGTACCATGAACACTGAAGCTTTCTTT. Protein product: CASSYSGGGTMNTEAFF.

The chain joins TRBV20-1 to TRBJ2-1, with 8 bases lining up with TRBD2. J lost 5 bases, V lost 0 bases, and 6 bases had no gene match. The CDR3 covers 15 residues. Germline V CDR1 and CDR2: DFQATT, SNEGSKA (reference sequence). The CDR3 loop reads CSARDPSGPDNEQFF. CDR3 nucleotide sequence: TGCAGTGCTAGAGATCCTAGCGGGCCAGACAATGAGCAGTTCTTC.

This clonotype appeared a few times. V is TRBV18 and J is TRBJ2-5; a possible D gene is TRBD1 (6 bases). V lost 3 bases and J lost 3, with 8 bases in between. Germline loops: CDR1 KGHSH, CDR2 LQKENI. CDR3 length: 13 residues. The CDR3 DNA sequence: TGTGCCAGCTCACCTTACAGGGAAGAGACCCAGTACTTC. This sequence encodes CASSPYREETQYF.

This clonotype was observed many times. In nucleotides, the CDR3 is TGTGCCAGCAGTTACGGCAACTACAATGAGCAGTTCTTC. Amino acids: CASSYGNYNEQFF. The genes are TRBV6-5 and TRBJ2-1; D uncertain. Trimming took 2 bases from V and 3 from J, leaving 5 bases between them. The germline V gene encodes CDR1 MNHEY and CDR2 SVGAGI. The CDR3 runs 13 residues.

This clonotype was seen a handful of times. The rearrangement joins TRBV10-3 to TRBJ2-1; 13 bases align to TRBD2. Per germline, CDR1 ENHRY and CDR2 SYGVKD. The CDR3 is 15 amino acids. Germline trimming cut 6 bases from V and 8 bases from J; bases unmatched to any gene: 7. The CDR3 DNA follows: TGTGCCATCAGCTCGGGACTAGCGGGATACGATGAGCAGTTCTTC. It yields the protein CAISSGLAGYDEQFF.

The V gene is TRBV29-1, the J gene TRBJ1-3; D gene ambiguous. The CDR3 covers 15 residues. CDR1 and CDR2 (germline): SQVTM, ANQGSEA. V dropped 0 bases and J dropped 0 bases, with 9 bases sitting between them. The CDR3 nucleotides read TGCAGCGTTGAAGAACACAACGACTCTGGAAACACCATATATTTT. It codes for CSVEEHNDSGNTIYF.

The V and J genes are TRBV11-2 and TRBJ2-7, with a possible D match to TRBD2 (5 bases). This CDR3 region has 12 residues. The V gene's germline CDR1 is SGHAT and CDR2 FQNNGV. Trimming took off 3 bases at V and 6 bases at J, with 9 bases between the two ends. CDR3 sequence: CASSLRGSEQYV. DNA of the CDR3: TGTGCCAGCAGCTTGAGAGGGAGCGAGCAGTACGTC.

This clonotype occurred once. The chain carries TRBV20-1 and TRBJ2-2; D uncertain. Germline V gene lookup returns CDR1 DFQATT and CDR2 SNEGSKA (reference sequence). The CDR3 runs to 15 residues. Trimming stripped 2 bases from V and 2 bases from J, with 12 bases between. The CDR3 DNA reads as TGCAGTGCTAGACGGTTCGGGTCTAACACCGGGGAGCTGTTTTTT. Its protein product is CSARRFGSNTGELFF.

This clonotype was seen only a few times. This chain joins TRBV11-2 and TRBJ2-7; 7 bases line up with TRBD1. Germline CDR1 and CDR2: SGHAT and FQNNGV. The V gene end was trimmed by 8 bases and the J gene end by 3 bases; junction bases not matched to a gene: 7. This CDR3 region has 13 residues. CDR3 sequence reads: CASGGQPYYEQYV. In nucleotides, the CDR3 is TGTGCCAGCGGGGGACAGCCCTACTACGAGCAGTACGTC.

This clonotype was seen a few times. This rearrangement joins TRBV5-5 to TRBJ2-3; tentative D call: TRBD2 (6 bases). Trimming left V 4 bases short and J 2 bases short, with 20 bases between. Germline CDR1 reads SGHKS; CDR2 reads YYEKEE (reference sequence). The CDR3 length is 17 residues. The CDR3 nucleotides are TGTGCCAGCAGCCGCGACGGGGCGGGGCCAAACACAGATACGCAGTATTTT. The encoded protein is CASSRDGAGPNTDTQYF.

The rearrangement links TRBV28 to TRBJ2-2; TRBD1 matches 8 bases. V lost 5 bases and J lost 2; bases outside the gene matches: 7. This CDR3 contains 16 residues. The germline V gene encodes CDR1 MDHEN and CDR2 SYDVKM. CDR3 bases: TGTGCCAGCAGTCAGGGGGCGAGGTTTAACACCGGGGAGCTGTTTTTT. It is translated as CASSQGARFNTGELFF. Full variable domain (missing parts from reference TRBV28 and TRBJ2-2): DVKVTQSSRYLVKRTGEKVFLECVQDMDHENMFWYRQDPGLGLRLIYFSYDVKMKEKGDIPEGYSVSREKKERFSLILESASTNQTSMYLCASSQGARFNTGELFFGEGSRLTVL.